This T cell receptor (beta chain) stems from a study of tumor and adjacent non-tumor tissue in lung cancer (dated by TCRdb to 2017 to 2018). For context, the study as a whole: Of the cohort, about 11 patients had adenocarcinoma, 2 had squamous cell carcinoma and 1 had small cell lung cancer. Ages among the approximately 15 patients ranged from roughly 31 to 85 years, there were 10 men and 5 women, and disease was at TNM stage I to III. Sequencing produced more than 100,000,000 productive TCRbeta reads in total, an average of about 4.2 million reads per sample. The study compared bulk TCRbeta repertoires between lung tumor tissue and matched distant non-tumor lung tissue from over twelve lung cancer patients. About 30 paired specimens, one tumor and one normal lung sample per patient, were profiled by TCRbeta CDR3 sequencing. Study-wide conclusions, independent of this receptor: Neither the sequencing platform nor unique molecular identifiers are mentioned in the methods. Peripheral blood was not sequenced, so blood TCRbeta repertoires in these lung cancer patients were not examined. Younger patients had significantly higher TCR diversity, and higher tumor TCR diversity was associated with shorter overall and disease-free survival. With only around 15 patients in the cohort, the authors noted that larger samples and more detailed clinical data are needed. A significantly larger cumulative share of the repertoire was made up by the top 100 clones in normal lung than in tumor tissue. Significantly higher TCR diversity (inverse Simpson) was observed in tumor tissue than in normal lung tissue (roughly 390 vs 170, P = 0.0075, Mann-Whitney U test).

From the cysteine up to the phenylalanine, the CDR3 has a length of 14 residues. Kept here is only the CDR3 DNA, which spans 42 bases and is read in frame from base 1. Reading the germline V gene gives CDR1 MNHEY and CDR2 SVGEGT. Library creation used multiplex PCR. Sequencer: Illumina HiSeq 2500. TCRbeta libraries were built by three rounds of nested PCR using primers (Table S4), following protocols modified from ARM-PCR. Before sequencing, PCR products in the 200-500 bp range were cut out of the gel and cleaned up using the QIAquick gel extraction kit. Per the authors' processing: Trimmomatic was used to clean the reads, FLASH was used to merge the reads into complete CDR3 sequences, and MiTCR was used to assign the reads to V(D)J germline segments. Clonal diversity was computed as the inverse Simpson's index with VDJtools. A read counted as productive if the sequence was in-frame and lacked a premature stop codon. The public reads were reanalyzed by TCRdb: fastp trimming at Q25, MiXCR alignment, in-frame beta chains only. Rows matching on CDR3 protein sequence are summarized as one entry with the most common DNA and genes. The V and J calls and clone size come from TCRdb's table, not from the authors' own analysis. The sample table shows fewer than 120,000 distinct CDR3 sequences, and under 90% are seen once. The ten biggest clones cover 22% of the sample.

Bulk unsorted tissue served as the source for RNA extraction, and RNA quality was assessed using a NanoDrop ND-1000 and an Agilent 2100. Newly diagnosed lung cancer patients without prior chemotherapy who had been admitted for thoracic surgery in China between August and November 2014 were enrolled as donors. Patients who had received previous radiotherapy or chemotherapy, or who had another concurrent cancer, were excluded from the study. Pieces of surgical tissue measuring about 1-2.1 cm3 were kept in RNAlater solution and stored at -80 degrees C until use. As concerns this clonotype: Its antigen is unknown. At one of its ends the junction is not consistent with the germline gene, which may arise from a read error.

The TCR sequence derives from a man aged 70-80 years with non-small cell lung cancer. The V and J genes are TRBV6-2 or TRBV6-3 and TRBJ2-5, with the identity of the D gene unclear. The sample comprised lung tumor tissue. For the CDR3, the sequence is CAGSIRDGAGTQYF. The sequenced DNA is TGTGCCGGCAGTATACGAGACGGCGCAGGGACCCAGTACTTC.